These 32 T cell receptor beta chains were sequenced from one sample in a study of CD8 T cells in ankylosing spondylitis. Study-level points and caveats: Blood from ankylosing spondylitis patients appeared to carry a characteristic roughly 8-variant TCR beta motif.

For these receptors, no antigen is known. TCRdb analysed the 5' RACE reads with MiXCR anew, one entry per CDR3 protein. In the table there are hundreds of thousands of distinct CDR3 sequences, about 17% of which are singletons. The specimen sequenced was blood, either unsorted or a sorted T cell fraction (not recorded which). The receptors come from a male donor with ankylosing spondylitis.

The rearrangement links TRBV11-2 to TRBJ2-1; D ambiguous. CDR1 and CDR2 (germline): SGHAT, FQNNGV. This CDR3 has 12 residues. Between the trimmed V and J ends, which lost 0 bases and 15 bases, there was a span of 12 bases. CDR3 sequence (DNA): TGTGCCAGCAGCTTAGATCTTAGGGTTCGGTTCTTC. This encodes CASSLDLRVRFF.

This sequence joins TRBV27 and TRBJ2-7; D remains ambiguous. The CDR3 loop spans 13 amino acids. Per germline, CDR1 MNHEY and CDR2 SMNVEV (reference sequence). The V end was cut by 4 bases, the J end by 2 bases, with 9 bases between. CDR3: CASSWADTYEQYF. The CDR3 bases are TGTGCCAGCAGTTGGGCTGATACCTACGAGCAGTACTTC.

This clonotype has a handful of counts. The CDR3 region has the DNA TGCGCCAGCAGTTTTACAGGGGGCGTAATCTACGAGCAGTACTTC. Its translation: CASSFTGGVIYEQYF. The gene calls are TRBV5-1 and TRBJ2-7; 9 positions agree with TRBD1. Germline V lookup: CDR1 SGHRS, CDR2 YFSETQ. J was trimmed by 3 bases and V by 5 bases; bases with no gene match: 9. The CDR3 totals 15 residues.

This clonotype turned up a few times. The rearrangement links TRBV11-2 to TRBJ2-1, with D perhaps assigned TRBD1 or TRBD2 (6 bases each). The CDR3 contains 18 residues. V was pared by 5 bases and J by 0 bases, with 20 bases between. Germline V gives CDR1 SGHAT, CDR2 FQNNGV. Here the CDR3 reads CASSPPSPGARSYNEQFF. CDR3 sequence (DNA): TGTGCCAGCAGCCCCCCGTCCCCGGGGGCGCGCTCCTACAATGAGCAGTTCTTC.

The rearrangement uses TRBV29-1 and TRBJ1-4; 7 bases fit TRBD1. Germline CDR1 SQVTM, CDR2 ANQGSEA. The CDR3 is 12 residues long. J was trimmed by 3 bases and V by 6 bases; bases with no gene match: 1. The CDR3 sequence: CSVGQPNEKLFF. The DNA of the CDR3 is TGCAGCGTGGGACAGCCTAATGAAAAACTGTTTTTT.

V and J are TRBV6-1 and TRBJ1-5; a weak D match, TRBD1 (5 bases). Looked up from germline, CDR1 is MNHNS and CDR2 is SASEGT. The CDR3 is 16 amino acids. V was pared by 3 bases and J by 1 base, with 13 bases between. The CDR3 DNA reads TGTGCCAGCAGTGATTGGGGGAACCTGAGCAATCAGCCCCAGCATTTT. It specifies CASSDWGNLSNQPQHF.

The chain links TRBV29-1 to TRBJ1-1; TRBD1 matches at 10 bases. Per germline, CDR1 SQVTM and CDR2 ANQGSEA. The V gene end was trimmed by 6 bases and the J gene end by 8 bases; junction bases not matched to a gene: 9. This CDR3 contains 13 residues. In nucleotides, the CDR3 is TGCAGCGTGGTGCTATGGACAGGGGGGGAAGCTTTCTTT. Translating it yields CSVVLWTGGEAFF. Looking up the rest from reference TRBV29-1 and TRBJ1-1 gives the full variable domain: SAVISQKPSRDICQRGTSLTIQCQVDSQVTMMFWYRQQPGQSLTLIATANQGSEATYESGFVIDKFPISRPNLTFSTLTVSNMSPEDSSIYLCSVVLWTGGEAFFGQGTRLTVV.

Ten or more counts support this clonotype. The chain uses TRBV6-1 and TRBJ2-1, with 11 bases matching TRBD2. The CDR3 loop spans 16 amino acids. The V and J ends lost 7 bases and 2 bases, in that order; junction bases with no gene match: 7. In germline, CDR1 is MNHNS, CDR2 SASEGT. CDR3: CASTLTSGDPYNEQFF. The CDR3 DNA is TGTGCCAGCACCCTGACTAGCGGGGATCCCTACAATGAGCAGTTCTTC.

This clonotype was picked up a small number of times. The rearrangement joins TRBV19 to TRBJ2-1; D gene uncertain. The germline CDR1 and CDR2 sequences are LNHDA and SQIVND (reference sequence). Trimming took 0 bases from V and 6 from J, leaving 6 bases between them. CDR3 length: 13 amino acids. DNA for the CDR3: TGTGCCAGTAGTATAGATATGTCCAATGAGCAGTTCTTC. Translating it yields CASSIDMSNEQFF.

The genes are TRBV4-1 and TRBJ1-1, with D hard to call. Trimming took 0 bases from V and 0 from J, leaving 8 bases between them. CDR1 is MGHRA and CDR2 is YSYEKL in the germline V gene. The CDR3 totals 15 residues. Here the CDR3 DNA reads TGCGCCAGCAGCCAAGAGGGCAGTATGAACACTGAAGCTTTCTTT. This translates into CASSQEGSMNTEAFF.

This clonotype was found a few times. The chain has TRBV4-1 and TRBJ1-5; the D is unclear. This CDR3 spans 16 amino acids. Germline loops: CDR1 MGHRA, CDR2 YSYEKL. The V gene lost 0 bases and the J gene lost 4 bases, with 13 bases spanning the gap. CDR3 bases: TGCGCCAGCAGCCAAGAATATAGGGAGGCTAATCAGCCCCAGCATTTT. Protein product: CASSQEYREANQPQHF.

The genes are TRBV4-1 and TRBJ1-4, with D hard to call. Per the germline V gene, CDR1 is MGHRA and CDR2 is YSYEKL. The CDR3 has 15 amino acids. V was trimmed by 3 bases and J by 0 bases, leaving 8 bases between them. This CDR3 reads CASSHPGATNEKLFF. The DNA for the CDR3 is TGCGCCAGCAGCCACCCCGGGGCAACTAATGAAAAACTGTTTTTT.

The chain recombines TRBV7-2 with TRBJ2-1; D uncertain. Trimming removed 1 base from V and 10 bases from J, with 8 bases in between. The V gene's germline CDR1 is SGHTA and CDR2 FQGNSA. The CDR3 totals 12 residues. CDR3 DNA: TGTGCCAGCAGCTTAGTGTTTAGAGAGCAGTTCTTC. Amino acid sequence: CASSLVFREQFF.

The rearrangement uses TRBV4-2 and TRBJ1-5; D is unclear. The CDR3 has 14 residues. Trimming cost V 1 base and J 0 bases, with 4 bases left between them. CDR1 LGHNA and CDR2 YNFKEQ come from the germline V gene. CDR3 residues: CASSQVVSNQPQHF. CDR3 in DNA: TGTGCCAGCAGCCAAGTAGTTAGCAATCAGCCCCAGCATTTT.

This rearrangement joins TRBV18 to TRBJ2-1, with a weak D call TRBD2 (6 bases). Trimming shortened V by 3 bases and J by 7 bases, and 16 bases separated the two germline ends. Looked up from germline, CDR1 is KGHSH and CDR2 is LQKENI. This CDR3 contains 15 residues. The CDR3 loop is CASSPGAEEGNEQFF. The DNA for the CDR3 is TGTGCCAGCTCACCCGGGGCAGAGGAGGGGAATGAGCAGTTCTTC.

This clonotype was recorded a few times. One junction end disagrees with the germline gene, perhaps due to a read error. The V and J genes are TRBV7-7 and TRBJ2-1; D is unclear. The CDR3 spans 13 residues. Per germline, CDR1 SSHAT and CDR2 FNYEAQ (reference sequence). This chain's CDR3 is CASSLAASNEQFF. The CDR3 DNA sequence: TGTGCTAGCAGCTTAGCAGCTTCCAATGAGCAGTTCTTC. The variable domain in full, completed from reference TRBV7-7 and TRBJ2-1, reads GAGVSQSPRYKVTKRGQDVTLRCDPISSHATLYWYQQALGQGPEFLTYFNYEAQPDKSGLPSDRFSAERPEGSISTLTIQRTEQRDSAMYRCASSLAASNEQFFGPGTRLTVL.

This clonotype has a handful of counts. The V gene is TRBV6-1, the J gene TRBJ1-1; no clear D gene. Deletions cut 4 bases from V and 10 bases from J, with 10 bases between. The CDR3 runs to 11 residues. The germline CDR1 and CDR2 sequences are MNHNS and SASEGT. This CDR3 reads CASSAGSIAFF. The CDR3 DNA follows: TGTGCCAGCAGTGCGGGCAGCATAGCTTTCTTT.

The chain employs TRBV4-2 and TRBJ1-1; perhaps TRBD1 as D (6 bases). V dropped 0 bases and J dropped 1 base, with 9 bases sitting between them. Germline values: CDR1 LGHNA, CDR2 YNFKEQ. There are 15 residues in the CDR3. The CDR3 sequence is CASSQEVDRNTEAFF. The CDR3 DNA reads TGTGCCAGCAGCCAAGAGGTGGACAGGAACACTGAAGCTTTCTTT.

This clonotype showed up just a few times. This rearrangement joins TRBV19 to TRBJ1-5; D remains ambiguous. The length of the CDR3 is 14 residues. Germline loops: CDR1 LNHDA, CDR2 SQIVND (reference sequence). The V end lost 5 bases, the J end lost 1 base, and 9 bases lay between the germline ends. CDR3 in DNA: TGTGCCAGTAGTTTGGGTCAGAGCAATCAGCCCCAGCATTTT. It translates to CASSLGQSNQPQHF.

The CDR3 loop reads CASRSQDEAFF. For the CDR3, the DNA is TGTGCCAGCAGATCACAGGACGAAGCTTTCTTT. J is TRBJ1-1 and V is TRBV28, with a possible D match to TRBD1 (5 bases). From germline, CDR1 is MDHEN and CDR2 SYDVKM. The V gene lost 6 bases and the J gene lost 8 bases, with 10 bases spanning the gap. The CDR3 has 11 amino acids. Full variable domain (remainder filled in from reference TRBV28 and TRBJ1-1): DVKVTQSSRYLVKRTGEKVFLECVQDMDHENMFWYRQDPGLGLRLIYFSYDVKMKEKGDIPEGYSVSREKKERFSLILESASTNQTSMYLCASRSQDEAFFGQGTRLTVV.

CDR3 in amino acids: CASSQVGGRDGTYEQYF. The CDR3 DNA reads as TGCGCCAGCAGCCAAGTTGGGGGGCGGGACGGTACCTACGAGCAGTACTTC. The chain links TRBV4-1 to TRBJ2-7; D possibly matches TRBD1 or TRBD2 (6 bases each). V dropped 1 base and J dropped 2 bases, with 18 bases sitting between them. In germline, CDR1 is MGHRA, CDR2 YSYEKL. The CDR3 spans 17 residues.

The chain is built from TRBV30 and TRBJ1-1; 10 bases match TRBD1. The CDR3 spans 15 residues. With V trimmed by 5 bases and J by 2 bases, 8 bases remained unmatched. Germline V gene data show CDR1 as GTSNPN and CDR2 as SVGIG (reference sequence). In DNA form, the CDR3 reads TGTGCCTGGGGACAGGGGGATCATTTTAACACTGAAGCTTTCTTT. This codes for CAWGQGDHFNTEAFF.

This chain's CDR3 is CASSPHGVNTEAFF. The CDR3 DNA is TGTGCCAGCAGCCCCCACGGGGTCAACACTGAAGCTTTCTTT. This sequence joins TRBV6-1 and TRBJ1-1, with D uncertain. The germline V and J ends were trimmed by 6 bases and 2 bases, with 13 bases remaining between them. The CDR3 contains 14 residues. Germline CDR1 is MNHNS and CDR2 is SASEGT.

CDR3 sequence (DNA): TGTGCCAGTAGTATATTGGGCGGATCCTACAATGAGCAGTTCTTC. This codes for CASSILGGSYNEQFF. The chain carries TRBV19 and TRBJ2-1; D ambiguous. The CDR3 runs to 15 residues. The V end lost 2 bases, the J end lost 1 base, and 9 bases lay between the germline ends. The germline CDR1 and CDR2 sequences are LNHDA and SQIVND (reference sequence).

The chain has TRBV11-3 and TRBJ2-2, with 7 bases aligning to TRBD2. The germline V gene has CDR1 SGHNT and CDR2 YENEEA. The CDR3 has 15 residues. With V trimmed by 8 bases and J by 4 bases, 10 bases remained unmatched. CDR3 bases: TGTGCCAGCCGGGAGGAAGCGGGCGGCACCGGGGAGCTGTTTTTT. It codes for CASREEAGGTGELFF.

The rearrangement uses TRBV7-2 and TRBJ2-7; D perhaps matches TRBD1 (6 bases). This CDR3 spans 15 amino acids. Germline assignment: CDR1 SGHTA and CDR2 FQGNSA. The V and J ends lost 1 base and 0 bases respectively, with 10 bases between them. This CDR3 reads CASSLEQGSSYEQYF. In DNA, the CDR3 is TGTGCCAGCAGCTTAGAACAGGGTAGCTCCTACGAGCAGTACTTC.

This clonotype was detected a few times. The chain has TRBV2 and TRBJ2-5; 14 bases align to TRBD2. After removal of 2 bases from V and 3 bases from J, the junction contained 5 bases not matched to a gene. The CDR3 runs to 17 residues. CDR1 SNHLY and CDR2 FYNNEI come from the germline V gene. The CDR3 DNA reads TGTGCCAGCAGTGAATCACTGGGACTAGCGGGAGAAGAGACCCAGTACTTC. Amino acids: CASSESLGLAGEETQYF.

The table lists this clonotype with a few counts. The chain joins TRBV7-9 to TRBJ2-1, with D maybe TRBD2 (5 bases). Germline assignment: CDR1 SEHNR and CDR2 FQNEAQ (reference sequence). The CDR3 length is 11 residues. Trimming took off 9 bases at V and 5 bases at J, with 8 bases between the two ends. The CDR3 DNA sequence: TGTGCCAGAGAGGGTCACAATGAGCAGTTCTTC. This codes for CAREGHNEQFF.

This clonotype was counted between two and nine times. This rearrangement joins TRBV6-1 to TRBJ2-1, with 11 bases fitting TRBD2. V shed 5 bases and J 5 bases; nucleotides not matched to a gene: 5. CDR3 length: 15 residues. The germline V gene encodes CDR1 MNHNS and CDR2 SASEGT. The CDR3 nucleotides read TGTGCCAGCAGTACGGGACTAGCGGCGGACAATGAGCAGTTCTTC. As protein: CASSTGLAADNEQFF.

This clonotype has ten or more counts. The chain joins TRBV29-1 to TRBJ2-1, with D perhaps given as TRBD1 or TRBD2 (5 bases each). The germline V gene encodes CDR1 SQVTM and CDR2 ANQGSEA. With 5 bases removed from V and 4 bases from J, the gap between germline ends came to 12 bases. The CDR3 covers 13 residues. The chain's CDR3 is CSVPGPTYNEQFF. CDR3 DNA sequence: TGCAGCGTTCCGGGACCTACATACAATGAGCAGTTCTTC.

This clonotype was seen ten or more times. The chain carries TRBV9 and TRBJ2-3; TRBD1 agrees at 8 bases. The length of the CDR3 is 14 residues. Losses at the gene ends were 3 bases for V and 5 bases for J; bases not matched to a gene: 5. Per germline, CDR1 SGDLS and CDR2 YYNGEE. The CDR3: CASSAMDREDTQYF. The CDR3 coding sequence is TGTGCCAGCAGCGCCATGGACAGGGAAGATACGCAGTATTTT.

This clonotype was counted between two and nine times. The chain employs TRBV9 and TRBJ2-5; tentatively, D is TRBD1 (5 bases). The germline gives CDR1 SGDLS, CDR2 YYNGEE. The CDR3 is 15 amino acids. Trimming left V 0 bases short and J 2 bases short, with 11 bases between. The CDR3: CASSVAPRDQETQYF. In DNA form, the CDR3 reads TGTGCCAGCAGCGTAGCCCCCAGGGATCAAGAGACCCAGTACTTC.